These T cell receptor beta chains were read from a single sample in a study of T and B cells in COVID-19 patients. Each CDR3 protein is one row after TCRdb ran MiXCR on the multiplex PCR reads. The sample records fewer than 20,000 distinct CDR3 sequences, roughly 36% being singletons. Sequenced input: blood. The receptors come from a human donor with active COVID-19. CDR3s include the opening cysteine and the closing phenylalanine or tryptophan. A D gene is named only where the DNA matches it firmly. Not all rows give a size; the values are once, few, many and, for expanded clones, a class.

TRBV15	TRBJ1-5	16	NA	NA	CATSRDGQLGSQPQHF	TGTGCCACCAGCAGAGATGGGCAGCTGGGTAGTCAGCCCCAGCATTTT
TRBV5-5	TRBJ2-1	14	many	NA	CASSLDRAYNEQFF	TGTGCCAGCAGCTTGGACAGGGCCTACAATGAGCAGTTCTTC
TRBV7-2	TRBJ2-5	14	NA	NA	CASSLNRVQETQYF	TGTGCCAGCAGCCTCAATCGGGTACAAGAGACCCAGTACTTC
TRBV6-5	TRBJ2-1	16	medium-sized	TRBD1	CASRGGGTGIYNEQFF	TGTGCCAGCAGGGGTGGAGGGACAGGGATCTACAATGAGCAGTTCTTC
TRBV7-2	TRBJ2-7	13	NA	NA	CASSLWDLYEQYF	TGTGCCAGCAGCTTATGGGATCTCTACGAGCAGTACTTC
TRBV19	TRBJ1-2	14	NA	TRBD1	CASSIGQGLAGYTF	TGTGCCAGTAGTATTGGACAGGGACTGGCGGGCTACACCTTC
TRBV5-1	TRBJ2-3	14	NA	NA	CASSSEGSTDTQYF	TGCGCCAGCAGCTCAGAGGGAAGCACAGATACGCAGTATTTT
TRBV6-5	TRBJ2-2	16	NA	TRBD2	CATSDFTGGNTGELFF	TGTGCCACCAGTGATTTTACGGGGGGGAACACCGGGGAGCTGTTTTTT
TRBV6-5	TRBJ1-4	15	many	TRBD1	CASSSLRGGDEKLFF	TGTGCCAGCAGTTCCCTCAGGGGGGGTGATGAAAAACTGTTTTTT
TRBV6-6	TRBJ1-5	12	medium-sized	NA	CASSENDQPQHF	TGTGCCAGCAGTGAAAATGATCAGCCCCAGCATTTT
TRBV6-5	TRBJ2-3	17	once	TRBD2	CASSQGLAGGPTDTQYF	TGTGCCAGCAGTCAAGGACTAGCGGGGGGGCCGACAGATACGCAGTATTTT
TRBV18	TRBJ2-3	16	NA	NA	CASSPPVRGGTDTQYF	TGTGCCAGCTCACCACCGGTCAGGGGAGGCACAGATACGCAGTATTTT
TRBV6-2/TRBV6-3	TRBJ2-1	16	NA	TRBD2	CASSRLGGGKYNEQFF	TGTGCCAGCAGTCGACTCGGCGGGGGGAAGTACAATGAGCAGTTCTTC
TRBV6-5	TRBJ1-5	14	NA	NA	CASSYGQPNQPQHF	TGTGCCAGCAGTTACGGACAGCCGAATCAGCCCCAGCATTTT
TRBV6-5	TRBJ1-3	17	NA	NA	CASSEAGRWASGNTIYF	TGTGCCAGCAGTGAAGCGGGTCGATGGGCCTCTGGAAACACCATATATTTT
TRBV19	TRBJ2-4	19	few	TRBD2	CASSIGQGLAGVAKNIQYF	TGTGCCAGTAGTATAGGCCAGGGACTAGCGGGGGTAGCCAAAAACATTCAGTACTTC
TRBV19	TRBJ1-3	15	NA	TRBD1	CASSGGTASGNTIYF	TGTGCCAGTAGTGGGGGGACAGCCTCTGGAAACACCATATATTTT
TRBV5-6	TRBJ2-5	13	NA	NA	CASSLQIQETQYF	TGTGCCAGCAGCTTACAGATACAAGAGACCCAGTACTTC
TRBV7-6	TRBJ1-5	14	NA	NA	CASSPLGPNQPQHF	TGTGCCAGCAGCCCACTGGGGCCCAATCAGCCCCAGCATTTT
TRBV12-3/TRBV12-4	TRBJ1-1	15	NA	NA	CASSLAGGMNTEAFF	TGTGCCAGCAGTTTAGCTGGGGGAATGAACACTGAAGCTTTCTTT
TRBV28	TRBJ2-5	16	NA	NA	CASGTAKTGRYETQYF	TGTGCCAGCGGTACAGCCAAGACAGGCCGCTACGAGACCCAGTACTTC
TRBV6-4	TRBJ2-3	15	few	NA	CASSQDTARTDTQYF	TGTGCCAGCAGTCAAGACACCGCACGCACAGATACGCAGTATTTT
TRBV27	TRBJ2-7	14	once	TRBD1	CASSLPGQGYEQYF	TGTGCCAGCAGTTTACCGGGACAGGGCTACGAGCAGTACTTC
TRBV5-1	TRBJ1-1	14	NA	NA	CASSWTSLNTEAFF	TGCGCCAGCAGCTGGACGTCACTTAACACTGAAGCTTTCTTT
TRBV10-1	TRBJ2-1	16	NA	NA	CASSENPLLSMDEQFF	TGCGCCAGCAGTGAAAACCCCCTATTATCTATGGATGAGCAGTTCTTC
TRBV19	TRBJ2-2	19	NA	TRBD1	CASSIDFRDRGPRTGELFF	TGTGCCAGTAGTATAGATTTCCGGGACAGGGGTCCCCGGACCGGGGAGCTGTTTTTT
TRBV6-4	TRBJ2-1	15	medium-sized	NA	CASSDSGGGYNEQFF	TGTGCCAGCAGTGACTCAGGGGGGGGGTACAATGAGCAGTTCTTC
TRBV19	TRBJ1-2	14	many	NA	CASTLSWFNYGYTF	TGTGCCAGTACCCTATCCTGGTTTAACTATGGCTACACCTTC
TRBV11-2	TRBJ2-5	16	few	TRBD1	CASSLVVGTGQETQYF	TGTGCCAGCAGCTTAGTAGTAGGGACAGGGCAAGAGACCCAGTACTTC
TRBV5-3	TRBJ2-6	16	NA	TRBD2	CASSGVGTSGANVLTF	TGCGCCAGCAGCGGGGTGGGCACCTCTGGGGCCAACGTCCTGACTTTC
TRBV12-3/TRBV12-4	TRBJ2-7	16	medium-sized	TRBD1	CASSSLPGQGAYEQYF	TGTGCCAGCAGTTCGCTACCGGGACAGGGGGCATATGAGCAGTACTTC